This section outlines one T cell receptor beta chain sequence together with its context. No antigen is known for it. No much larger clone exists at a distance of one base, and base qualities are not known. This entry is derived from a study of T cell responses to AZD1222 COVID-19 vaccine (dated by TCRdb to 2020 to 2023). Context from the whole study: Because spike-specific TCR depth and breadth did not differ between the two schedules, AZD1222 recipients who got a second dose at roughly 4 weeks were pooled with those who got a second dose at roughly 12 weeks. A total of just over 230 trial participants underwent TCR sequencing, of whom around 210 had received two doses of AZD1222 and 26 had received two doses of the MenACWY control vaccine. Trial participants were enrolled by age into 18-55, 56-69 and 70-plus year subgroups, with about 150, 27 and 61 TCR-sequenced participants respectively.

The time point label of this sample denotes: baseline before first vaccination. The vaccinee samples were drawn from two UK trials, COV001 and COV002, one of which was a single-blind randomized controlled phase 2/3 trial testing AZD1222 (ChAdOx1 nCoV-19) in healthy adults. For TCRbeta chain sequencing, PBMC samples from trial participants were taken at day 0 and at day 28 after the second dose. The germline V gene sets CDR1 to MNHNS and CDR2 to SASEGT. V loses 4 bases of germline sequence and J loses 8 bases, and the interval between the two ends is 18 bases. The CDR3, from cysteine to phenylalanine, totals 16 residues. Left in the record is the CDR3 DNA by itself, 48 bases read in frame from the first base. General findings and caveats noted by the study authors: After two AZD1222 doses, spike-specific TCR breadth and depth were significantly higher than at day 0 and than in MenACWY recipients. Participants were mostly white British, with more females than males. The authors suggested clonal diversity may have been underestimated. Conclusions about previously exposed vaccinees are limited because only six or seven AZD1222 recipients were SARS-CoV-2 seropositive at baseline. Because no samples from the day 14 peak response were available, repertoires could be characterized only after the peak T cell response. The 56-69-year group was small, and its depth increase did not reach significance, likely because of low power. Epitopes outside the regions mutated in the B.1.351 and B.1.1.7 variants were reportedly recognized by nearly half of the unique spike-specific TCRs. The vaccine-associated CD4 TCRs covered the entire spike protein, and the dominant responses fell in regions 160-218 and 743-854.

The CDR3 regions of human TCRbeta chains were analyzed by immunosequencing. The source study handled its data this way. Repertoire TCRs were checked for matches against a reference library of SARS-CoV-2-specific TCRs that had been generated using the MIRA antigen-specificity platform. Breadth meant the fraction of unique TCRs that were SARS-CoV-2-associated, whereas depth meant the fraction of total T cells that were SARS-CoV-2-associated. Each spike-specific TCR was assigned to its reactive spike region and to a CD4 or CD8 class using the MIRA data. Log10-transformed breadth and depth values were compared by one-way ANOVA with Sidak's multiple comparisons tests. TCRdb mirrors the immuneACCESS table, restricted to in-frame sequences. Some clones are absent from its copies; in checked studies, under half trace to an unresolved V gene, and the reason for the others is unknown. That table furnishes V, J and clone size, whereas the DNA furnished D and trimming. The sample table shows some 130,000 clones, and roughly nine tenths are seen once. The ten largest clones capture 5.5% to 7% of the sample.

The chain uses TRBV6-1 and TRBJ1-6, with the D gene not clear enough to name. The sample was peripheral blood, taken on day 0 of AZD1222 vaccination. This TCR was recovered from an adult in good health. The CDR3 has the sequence CASSAQDPVMHSPLHF. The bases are TGTGCCAGCAGTGCCCAGGATCCGGTAATGCATTCACCCCTCCACTTT.